Described below is a single T cell receptor beta chain sequence and its context. The target antigen is unknown. This specimen belongs to a study of graft-versus-host responses after intestinal transplantation. As for the study in general: Once they had received anti-thymocyte globulin induction, all recipients took tacrolimus and steroids for three to four years.

Grafts had their tissue processed, releasing intraepithelial and lamina propria lymphocytes. Germline V lookup: CDR1 SGHRS, CDR2 YFSETQ. Trimming left V 6 bases short and J 0 bases short, with 15 bases between. This CDR3 region has 16 residues. Method: immunoSEQ multiplex PCR; TCRdb's copy keeps in-frame clones and lacks some. There are 11,000 to 15,000 clones in the sample; 70% to 75% occur only once, and roughly 7.2% lies in the top ten. Study findings and constraints: High graft-versus-host to host-versus-graft clonal ratios were found in allografts of patients who had graft-donor T cell macrochimerism. Early post-transplant HvG declines tracked with peak circulating GvH clone levels.

The sequences come from ileum tissue, collected 16 days after intestinal transplant. The chain is built from TRBV5-1 and TRBJ2-2; D is possibly TRBD1 (6 bases). This clonotype was sampled from a human patient who received an intestinal transplant, so some T cells may come from the graft donor. This CDR3 reads CASNAQGSANTGELFF. The CDR3 DNA reads TGCGCCAGCAACGCACAGGGAAGCGCGAACACCGGGGAGCTGTTTTTT.